This T cell receptor beta chain came from a study of blood T cell repertoires in COVID-19. Study-level background: Donors in the United States, Italy and Spain gave samples during acute or convalescent COVID-19. T cells, B-cell-depleted T cells, or PBMCs supplied cDNA or gDNA.

Study processing details: By means of reference gene primer amplification, nucleated cell counts were estimated. The table came from immunoSEQ multiplex PCR; TCRdb's copy has only in-frame clones and leaves some out. V, J and clone size are taken as reported in that table, and D and trimming were inferred from the DNA itself. The profile shows about 69,000 clones, 89% of them singletons. Germline V gene lookup returns CDR1 LNHDA and CDR2 SQIVND (reference sequence). V was cut by 7 bases and J by 6 bases, with 19 bases left in between. This CDR3 spans 15 amino acids. This TCR was sampled from a woman aged 45-65 years with active COVID-19. This chain connects TRBV19 to TRBJ1-3, with D uncertain. The sequenced material came from peripheral blood. CDR3 protein: CASTSRRPLANTIYF. CDR3 sequence (DNA): TGTGCCAGTACCTCTAGACGTCCTCTAGCAAACACCATATATTTT.